Each of the 21 T cell receptor beta chains below was sequenced from the same sample in a study of shared clonotypes between healthy human individuals. Data came from immunoSEQ multiplex PCR; TCRdb stores just in-frame clones and leaves some out. The table has fewer than 1 million clones, about 96% seen once. The naive CD8 subset, CD45RO-negative cells positively selected for CCR7, excluded terminally differentiated effector memory CD45RA+ cells. What was sequenced was naive CD8+ T cells sorted from blood. These TCRs come from a young man in good health.

V and J are TRBV27 and TRBJ2-3; maybe TRBD2 (5 bases). Germline V gene sequence: CDR1 MNHEY, CDR2 SMNVEV (reference sequence). The CDR3 consists of 16 residues. Trimming removed 0 bases from V and 0 bases from J, with 10 bases in between. The CDR3 spells CASSLSSAASTDTQYF. For the CDR3, the DNA is TGTGCCAGCAGTTTATCTAGCGCAGCTAGCACAGATACGCAGTATTTT.

As regards this clone: This specimen includes other DNA sequences encoding the same CDR3. The rearrangement uses TRBV7-6 and TRBJ2-7; D tentatively reads TRBD1 or TRBD2 (5 bases each). The germline V and J ends were trimmed by 5 bases and 3 bases, with 14 bases remaining between them. CDR1 is SGHVS and CDR2 is FNYEAQ in the germline V gene. The CDR3 is 14 amino acids. The chain's CDR3 is CASSPGTGDYEQYF. The CDR3 nucleotides read TGTGCCAGCAGCCCCGGGACCGGAGACTACGAGCAGTACTTC.

The DNA of the CDR3 is TGCGCCAGCAGCCAAGAGGGGACACCTACCTACGAGCAGTACTTC. It is translated as CASSQEGTPTYEQYF. V is TRBV4-1 and J is TRBJ2-7; perhaps TRBD1 as D (6 bases). The CDR3 is 15 amino acids. Looked up from germline, CDR1 is MGHRA and CDR2 is YSYEKL. The V end lost 0 bases, the J end lost 2 bases, and 11 bases lay between the germline ends.

The chain has TRBV27 and TRBJ2-7; TRBD2 matches 7 bases. Germline CDR1 reads MNHEY; CDR2 reads SMNVEV (reference sequence). Unmatched junction bases numbered 14, after V lost 6 bases and J lost 0 bases. The CDR3 is 17 amino acids. CDR3 sequence reads: CASSPTGPLATSYEQYF. CDR3 nucleotides: TGTGCCAGCAGCCCGACCGGACCACTAGCGACCTCCTACGAGCAGTACTTC.

The chain recombines TRBV9 with TRBJ2-7, with 7 positions matching TRBD2. Germline V lookup: CDR1 SGDLS, CDR2 YYNGEE. With 4 bases clipped from V and 4 bases from J, the junction kept 11 bases outside the gene matches. The CDR3 length is 15 residues. Here the CDR3 DNA reads TGTGCCAGCAGCCCTCTTTGGACTAGTTCTTACGAGCAGTACTTC. Protein product: CASSPLWTSSYEQYF.

This chain connects TRBV27 to TRBJ2-1; no reliable D call. V was shortened by 2 bases and J by 7 bases, with 9 bases between the two germline ends. Per the germline V gene, CDR1 is MNHEY and CDR2 is SMNVEV (reference sequence). This CDR3 spans 13 amino acids. CDR3: CASSLDTLNEQFF. DNA of the CDR3: TGTGCCAGCAGTTTAGACACGCTAAATGAGCAGTTCTTC.

The V and J genes are TRBV29-1 and TRBJ2-1; 9 bases fit TRBD2. V shed 4 bases, J shed 4 bases, and the junction held 2 bases outside the gene matches. Looked up from germline, CDR1 is SQVTM and CDR2 is ANQGSEA. This CDR3 comprises 13 residues. This chain's CDR3 is CSVGTSVYNEQFF. The CDR3 nucleotides are TGCAGCGTTGGGACTAGCGTTTACAATGAGCAGTTCTTC.

CDR3 nucleotides: TGTGCCAGCAGCTTAGGCCTGACAGGGTTTGGCACAGATACGCAGTATTTT. Its translation is CASSLGLTGFGTDTQYF. The rearrangement links TRBV11-2 to TRBJ2-3, with 7 bases aligning to TRBD1. Germline trimming cut 1 base from V and 1 base from J; bases unmatched to any gene: 8. CDR1 is SGHAT, CDR2 FQNNGV, per germline. This CDR3 region has 17 residues.

This sequence joins TRBV13 and TRBJ2-7, with a tentative D call TRBD2 (6 bases). Looked up from germline, CDR1 is PRHDT and CDR2 is FYEKMQ (reference sequence). The CDR3 length is 15 residues. V was pared by 5 bases and J by 5 bases, with 19 bases between. CDR3 DNA sequence: TGTGCCAGCAGCAGGGACTCATTAGGGGAACACGAGCAGTACTTC. This gives the protein CASSRDSLGEHEQYF.

CDR3 sequence reads: CASSPISGTYEQYF. The CDR3 DNA sequence: TGTGCCAGTAGTCCCATTAGCGGGACCTACGAGCAGTACTTC. The V call is TRBV19, the J call TRBJ2-7; TRBD2 aligns across 8 bases. Germline CDR1 and CDR2: LNHDA and SQIVND (reference sequence). Trimming removed 5 bases from V and 2 bases from J; junction bases left unmatched: 5. This CDR3 is 14 amino acids long.

The chain couples TRBV19 to TRBJ1-1; D gene ambiguous. The CDR3 covers 15 residues. V dropped 7 bases and J dropped 6 bases, with 21 bases sitting between them. Per germline, CDR1 LNHDA and CDR2 SQIVND (reference sequence). The CDR3 nucleotides are TGTGCCAGTACCGAGGGCCCCGACCCCGGGTCTGAAGCTTTCTTT. Encoded protein: CASTEGPDPGSEAFF.

Comments on this clone: The junction does not match germline at one end; this may be a read error. V usage is TRBV9 and J usage is TRBJ2-5, with TRBD1 matching over 7 bases. CDR1 and CDR2 (germline): SGDLS, YYNGEE. The CDR3 contains 8 residues. The CDR3 DNA is TGTGCCAGCAGTCAGGGGGACTTC. Translation gives CASSQGDF.

A single count supports this clone. The chain couples TRBV11-2 to TRBJ2-7; 10 bases agree with TRBD1. This CDR3 has 15 amino acids. The germline V gene has CDR1 SGHAT and CDR2 FQNNGV. V lost 4 bases, J lost 2 bases, and 5 bases stayed unmatched. CDR3 in amino acids: CASSWGQGHTYEQYF. The CDR3 nucleotides are TGTGCCAGCAGCTGGGGACAGGGGCATACCTACGAGCAGTACTTC.

This clone was seen just once. This chain joins TRBV29-1 and TRBJ2-3; D tentatively reads TRBD1 or TRBD2 (5 bases each). Trimming removed 2 bases from V and 0 bases from J, with 9 bases in between. Looked up from germline, CDR1 is SQVTM and CDR2 is ANQGSEA. The CDR3 consists of 14 residues. CDR3 bases: TGCAGCGTTGAAAGCGGACAAAGCACAGATACGCAGTATTTT. Protein: CSVESGQSTDTQYF.

J is TRBJ2-5 and V is TRBV7-2, with 7 bases matching TRBD1. The CDR3 is 15 residues long. Germline V gene data show CDR1 as SGHTA and CDR2 as FQGNSA. V gave up 5 bases and J gave up 5 bases; unmatched junction bases: 11. The CDR3 DNA is TGTGCCAGCAGCCAGGGGGATCTCCTCTGGGAGACCCAGTACTTC. This sequence encodes CASSQGDLLWETQYF.

This chain connects TRBV6-5 to TRBJ2-1, with D maybe TRBD2 (6 bases). This CDR3 comprises 15 residues. The germline V gene encodes CDR1 MNHEY and CDR2 SVGAGI. Trimming took 5 bases from V and 0 from J, leaving 11 bases between them. CDR3 DNA sequence: TGTGCCAGCAGTCTTAGCGGTACCTCCTACAATGAGCAGTTCTTC. The encoded protein is CASSLSGTSYNEQFF.

The chain recombines TRBV7-9 with TRBJ2-1; TRBD2 matches 13 bases. The germline V gene encodes CDR1 SEHNR and CDR2 FQNEAQ (reference sequence). V lost 5 bases to trimming and J lost 7 bases; unmatched junction nucleotides: 5. The CDR3 covers 15 residues. The CDR3 coding sequence is TGTGCCAGCAGCACGGGACTAGCGGGGAAAAATGAGCAGTTCTTC. This translates into CASSTGLAGKNEQFF.

The chain combines TRBV27 with TRBJ2-5; weak D call: TRBD1 (6 bases). The germline V gene encodes CDR1 MNHEY and CDR2 SMNVEV (reference sequence). Deletions cut 6 bases from V and 2 bases from J, with 16 bases between. The CDR3 has 15 residues. CDR3 DNA: TGTGCCAGCAGCACAGGGCTAGATCAACAAGAGACCCAGTACTTC. Protein sequence: CASSTGLDQQETQYF.

The V gene is TRBV7-9, the J gene TRBJ2-5; 8 nucleotides align to TRBD1. Trimming removed 1 base from V and 5 bases from J; junction bases left unmatched: 6. Germline CDR1 and CDR2: SEHNR and FQNEAQ (reference sequence). The CDR3 covers 15 residues. The CDR3 region has the DNA TGTGCCAGCAGCTTAGGGTCCAGGGGGCACGAGACCCAGTACTTC. This gives the protein CASSLGSRGHETQYF.

The chain carries TRBV9 and TRBJ2-5; no clear D. With 3 bases removed from V and 5 bases from J, the gap between germline ends came to 14 bases. From germline, CDR1 is SGDLS and CDR2 YYNGEE. This CDR3 has 14 residues. CDR3 sequence (DNA): TGTGCCAGCAGCGCTTGGGGTTCGGATGAGACCCAGTACTTC. Protein sequence: CASSAWGSDETQYF.

V is TRBV27 and J is TRBJ2-3; TRBD2 aligns across 9 bases. CDR3 length: 17 residues. The germline V gene has CDR1 MNHEY and CDR2 SMNVEV (reference sequence). The V segment lost 7 bases and the J segment 0 bases; nucleotides outside the gene matches: 11. CDR3 in DNA: TGTGCCAGCAAAGTCGTACCTAGCGGGATAAGCACAGATACGCAGTATTTT. It encodes CASKVVPSGISTDTQYF.